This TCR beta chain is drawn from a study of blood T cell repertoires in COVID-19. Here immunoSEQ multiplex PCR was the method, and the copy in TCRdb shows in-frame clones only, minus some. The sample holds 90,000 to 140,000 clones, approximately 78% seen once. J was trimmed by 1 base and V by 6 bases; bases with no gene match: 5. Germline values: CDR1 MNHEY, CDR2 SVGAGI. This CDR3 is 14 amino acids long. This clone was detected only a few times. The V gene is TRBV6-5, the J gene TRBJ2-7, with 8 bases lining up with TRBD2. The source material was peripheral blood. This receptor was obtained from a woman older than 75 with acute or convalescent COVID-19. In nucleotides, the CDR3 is TGTGCCAGCAGGGGACTAGTAGGGTCCTACGAGCAGTACTTC. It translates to CASRGLVGSYEQYF.